This T cell receptor beta chain is drawn from a study of cytomegalovirus exposure and HLA in healthy donors. The wider study: It was reported in a later analysis that the approximately 120 validation repertoires used the same platform as the approximately 690 first-cohort repertoires. General observations from the study: Rare TCR sequences predominated, though certain public TCRs were found in many donors. About 150 TCR beta chains were listed as cytomegalovirus-associated.

Clones were read by immunoSEQ multiplex PCR, and TCRdb kept only the in-frame ones, dropping some. Of roughly 140,000 clones listed, more than 85% are singletons. As regards this clone: The antigen remains undetermined.

The donors were members of the approximately 110-subject validation cohort (separate from the approximately 670-subject first cohort). After removal of 10 bases from V and 0 bases from J, the junction contained 11 bases not matched to a gene. This CDR3 has 16 residues. Germline V gives CDR1 ENHRY, CDR2 SYGVKD. The sequence derives from a young man in good health and CMV-seronegative. The chain has TRBV10-3 and TRBJ1-5; 8 positions agree with TRBD1. The source material was PBMCs. CDR3 sequence: CATADRGDPSNQPQHF. The CDR3 DNA is TGTGCCACCGCTGACAGGGGCGATCCTAGCAATCAGCCCCAGCATTTT.